These T cell receptor beta chains were read from a single sample in a study of identical twins. MiXCR was run by TCRdb on the 5' RACE reads, yielding one entry per CDR3 protein. Of 450,000 or so distinct CDR3 sequences in the sample, around 18% were seen once. Sequencing was carried out using naive T cells sorted from blood. The receptors were gathered from a man aged 45-65 years in good health. Each CDR3 is given with its conserved first and last residue. Each record gives: J gene, V gene, D gene, clone size, CDR3 DNA, CDR3 protein. A D gene is named only where the DNA matches it firmly. For some rows the clone size is stated as once, few or many, or as a class when expanded; others skip it.

j_call: TRBJ2-1
v_call: TRBV15
d_call: TRBD2
clone_size: few
cdr3_nt: TGTGCCACCTCTAGCGGGGGATACAATGAGCAGTTCTTC
cdr3_aa: CATSSGGYNEQFF

j_call: TRBJ1-2
v_call: TRBV12-3/TRBV12-4
d_call: TRBD1
clone_size: many
cdr3_nt: TGTGCCAGCAGTTTCCCCAGGACAGGGGGTGGCTATGGCTACACCTTC
cdr3_aa: CASSFPRTGGGYGYTF

j_call: TRBJ2-5
v_call: TRBV7-7
d_call: NA
clone_size: many
cdr3_nt: TGTGCTAGCAGCTTAGAGGTTTTGGAGACCCAGTACTTC
cdr3_aa: CASSLEVLETQYF

j_call: TRBJ2-1
v_call: TRBV20-1
d_call: TRBD2
clone_size: many
cdr3_nt: TGCAGTGCTAGAGAGGAGTCACTAGCGGACAACAATGAGCAGTTCTTC
cdr3_aa: CSAREESLADNNEQFF

j_call: TRBJ2-3
v_call: TRBV5-1
d_call: TRBD2
clone_size: NA
cdr3_nt: TGCGCCAGCAGCTTGGCCGGGACTAGCTCGAGTGGAGATACGCAGTATTTT
cdr3_aa: CASSLAGTSSSGDTQYF

j_call: TRBJ1-3
v_call: TRBV3-1
d_call: NA
clone_size: few
cdr3_nt: TGTGCCAGCAGCGTCCCAGGGGTCGGAAACACCATATATTTT
cdr3_aa: CASSVPGVGNTIYF

j_call: TRBJ2-5
v_call: TRBV20-1
d_call: TRBD2
clone_size: many
cdr3_nt: TGCAGTGCTAGTGGAGAGGTTGGGCGGGTTGCGGGGGGGCATGAGACCCAGTACTTC
cdr3_aa: CSASGEVGRVAGGHETQYF

j_call: TRBJ2-3
v_call: TRBV7-6
d_call: NA
clone_size: NA
cdr3_nt: TGTGCCAGCAGCACACGTGACGGTGATACGCAGTATTTT
cdr3_aa: CASSTRDGDTQYF

j_call: TRBJ2-7
v_call: TRBV19
d_call: NA
clone_size: NA
cdr3_nt: TGTGCCAGTAGTATCACAACGAGCTCCTACGAGCAGTACTTC
cdr3_aa: CASSITTSSYEQYF

j_call: TRBJ1-1
v_call: TRBV5-1
d_call: TRBD1
clone_size: few
cdr3_nt: TGCGCCAGCAGCCCGGTAGGAACAGGGGACACTGAAGCTTTCTTT
cdr3_aa: CASSPVGTGDTEAFF

j_call: TRBJ2-1
v_call: TRBV7-2
d_call: NA
clone_size: NA
cdr3_nt: TGTGCCAGCGCACCTGTGGGGGGTCTGGATGAGCAGTTCTTC
cdr3_aa: CASAPVGGLDEQFF

j_call: TRBJ2-7
v_call: TRBV15
d_call: TRBD1
clone_size: NA
cdr3_nt: TGTGCCACCAGCAGAGTAGGGACAGGTAACTACGAGCAGTACTTC
cdr3_aa: CATSRVGTGNYEQYF

j_call: TRBJ2-3
v_call: TRBV30
d_call: NA
clone_size: NA
cdr3_nt: TGTGCCTGGGGGACTCAATGGTCGGATACGCAGTATTTT
cdr3_aa: CAWGTQWSDTQYF

j_call: TRBJ1-5
v_call: TRBV20-1
d_call: NA
clone_size: few
cdr3_nt: TGCAGTGCTAGGTCAGGGAGAAGTCAGCCCCAGCATTTT
cdr3_aa: CSARSGRSQPQHF

j_call: TRBJ1-1
v_call: TRBV20-1
d_call: NA
clone_size: NA
cdr3_nt: TGCAGTGCCCCGAACGGGGGAATGAACACTGAAGCTTTCTTT
cdr3_aa: CSAPNGGMNTEAFF

j_call: TRBJ2-7
v_call: TRBV20-1
d_call: NA
clone_size: NA
cdr3_nt: TGCAGTGCTCGGGGGGGGACAGCCAGGGCCGAGCAGTACTTC
cdr3_aa: CSARGGTARAEQYF

j_call: TRBJ1-2
v_call: TRBV7-2
d_call: NA
clone_size: few
cdr3_nt: TGTGCCAGCAGCTTAGGACAGAGTCAAGGGGGCTACACCTTC
cdr3_aa: CASSLGQSQGGYTF

j_call: TRBJ1-3
v_call: TRBV27
d_call: NA
clone_size: many
cdr3_nt: TGTGCCAGCTCGAACAGGGACCCCTCTGGAAACACCATATATTTT
cdr3_aa: CASSNRDPSGNTIYF

j_call: TRBJ2-4
v_call: TRBV20-1
d_call: TRBD2
clone_size: NA
cdr3_nt: TGCAGTGCGACGGCGGGAGTTCTAGCCAAAAACATTCAGTACTTC
cdr3_aa: CSATAGVLAKNIQYF

j_call: TRBJ2-2
v_call: TRBV20-1
d_call: NA
clone_size: NA
cdr3_nt: TGCAGTGCTAGAGATCTGGCCGGGGAGCTGTTTTTT
cdr3_aa: CSARDLAGELFF

j_call: TRBJ2-5
v_call: TRBV7-8
d_call: TRBD2
clone_size: many
cdr3_nt: TGTGCCAGCAGCTTAGTCAGGCGGGGGGAGACCCAGTACTTC
cdr3_aa: CASSLVRRGETQYF

j_call: TRBJ2-7
v_call: TRBV27
d_call: TRBD2
clone_size: few
cdr3_nt: TGTGCCAGCAGGACTAGCGAAACCTACGAGCAGTACTTC
cdr3_aa: CASRTSETYEQYF

j_call: TRBJ2-3
v_call: TRBV5-1
d_call: NA
clone_size: many
cdr3_nt: TGCGCCAGCAGCTTGGCAGGGCCAGATACGCAGTATTTT
cdr3_aa: CASSLAGPDTQYF

j_call: TRBJ2-7
v_call: TRBV12-3/TRBV12-4
d_call: TRBD2
clone_size: NA
cdr3_nt: TGTGCCAGCAGTTTTGGGCTAGCGGGGATCTACGAGCAGTACTTC
cdr3_aa: CASSFGLAGIYEQYF

j_call: TRBJ1-6
v_call: TRBV7-3
d_call: NA
clone_size: few
cdr3_nt: TGTGCCAGCAGCTTAAGCCAGACCTATAATTCACCCCTCCACTTT
cdr3_aa: CASSLSQTYNSPLHF